These 24 T cell receptor beta chains were sequenced from one sample in a study of blood T cell repertoires in COVID-19. Method: immunoSEQ multiplex PCR; TCRdb's copy keeps in-frame clones and lacks some. The sample lists some 150,000 clones; around 80% were seen once. Sequenced input: peripheral blood. Receptor source: a man between 60 and 70 years old with acute or convalescent COVID-19.

The chain couples TRBV5-4 to TRBJ1-1; 9 bases line up with TRBD1. Per the germline V gene, CDR1 is SGHNT and CDR2 is YYREEE (reference sequence). The CDR3 is 13 amino acids. V shed 4 bases, J shed 4 bases, and the junction held 2 bases outside the gene matches. CDR3: CASSKTGGTEAFF. The CDR3 DNA is TGTGCCAGCAGCAAGACAGGGGGCACTGAAGCTTTCTTT.

The rearrangement joins TRBV23-1 to TRBJ1-5, with D maybe TRBD1 (5 bases). TRBV23-1 is treated as an ORF (open reading frame) with a function not yet certain. The CDR3 runs 18 residues. Trimming stripped 3 bases from V and 0 bases from J, with 18 bases between. CDR3 sequence (DNA): TGCGCCAGCAGTCATCCGAGAATCGGACATTATAGCAATCAGCCCCAGCATTTT. Protein: CASSHPRIGHYSNQPQHF.

This clone was seen a few times. The chain recombines TRBV6-5 with TRBJ1-3; D is uncertain. V lost 2 bases and J lost 1, with 12 bases in between. Germline V CDR1 and CDR2: MNHEY, SVGAGI. The CDR3 runs 16 residues. The CDR3 loop reads CASSYRPSGSGNTIYF. As DNA, the CDR3 is TGTGCCAGCAGTTACCGACCCTCGGGTTCTGGAAACACCATATATTTT.

The chain employs TRBV6-5 and TRBJ2-1, with unresolved D. V dropped 5 bases and J dropped 12 bases, with 20 bases sitting between them. CDR3 length equals 14 residues. Germline CDR1 MNHEY, CDR2 SVGAGI. CDR3 in amino acids: CASSPPGQGVSQFF. DNA for the CDR3: TGTGCCAGCAGTCCCCCAGGCCAAGGCGTATCGCAGTTCTTC.

The gene calls are TRBV7-2 and TRBJ1-1; TRBD1 aligns across 10 bases. CDR1 SGHTA and CDR2 FQGNSA come from the germline V gene. V was pared by 5 bases and J by 1 base, with 4 bases of the junction left unmatched. This CDR3 is 15 amino acids long. The CDR3 sequence: CASSLRTGGNTEAFF. The CDR3, as DNA: TGTGCCAGCAGCCTTAGGACAGGGGGGAACACTGAAGCTTTCTTT. The complete variable domain, with remaining parts taken from reference TRBV7-2 and TRBJ1-1, reads GAGVSQSPSNKVTEKGKDVELRCDPISGHTALYWYRQSLGQGLEFLIYFQGNSAPDKSGLPSDRFSAERTGGSVSTLTIQRTQQEDSAVYLCASSLRTGGNTEAFFGQGTRLTVV.

This clone was seen only once. The chain joins TRBV30 to TRBJ2-3; D perhaps matches TRBD2 (6 bases). The CDR3 spans 13 residues. V was shortened by 4 bases and J by 0 bases, with 8 bases between the two germline ends. Germline V lookup: CDR1 GTSNPN, CDR2 SVGIG (reference sequence). DNA of the CDR3: TGTGCCTGGAAGCGGGCTAGCACAGATACGCAGTATTTT. It yields the protein CAWKRASTDTQYF.

V gene TRBV3-1 (or the pseudogene TRBV3-2) combines with J gene TRBJ2-7, with 10 bases fitting TRBD2. This CDR3 has 14 residues. Trimming removed 4 bases from V and 2 bases from J; junction bases left unmatched: 2. Looked up from germline, CDR1 is LGHDT and CDR2 is YNNKEL (reference sequence). CDR3 DNA: TGTGCCAGCAGCCTTCTAGCGGGGGCCTACGAGCAGTACTTC. Protein: CASSLLAGAYEQYF.

The chain combines TRBV28 with TRBJ2-2, with 8 nucleotides matching TRBD1. Germline assignment: CDR1 MDHEN and CDR2 SYDVKM. V was clipped by 5 bases and J by 7 bases; unmatched bases: 6. The CDR3 sequence is 14 residues long. CDR3 residues: CASSPGGAGGELFF. CDR3 bases: TGTGCCAGCAGTCCAGGGGGCGCGGGCGGGGAGCTGTTTTTT.

The gene calls are TRBV5-3 and TRBJ1-5, with D uncertain. TRBV5-3 is recorded as an ORF, its role being uncertain. The CDR3 has 16 residues. V was cut by 4 bases and J by 0 bases, with 14 bases left in between. The CDR3 coding sequence is TGTGCCAGAAGCATTGGGCTGACGGATAGCAATCAGCCCCAGCATTTT. Residues: CARSIGLTDSNQPQHF.

J is TRBJ1-3 and V is TRBV25-1, with no clear D. Trimming cost V 5 bases and J 3 bases, with 11 bases left between them. CDR3 length equals 14 residues. Germline lookup yields CDR1 MGHDK and CDR2 SYGVNS. The CDR3 DNA sequence: TGTGCCAGCAGTCCGGAGGGTTTTGGAAACACCATATATTTT. Its translation is CASSPEGFGNTIYF.

The chain recombines TRBV2 with TRBJ1-2; weak D call: TRBD1 (6 bases). The CDR3 consists of 14 residues. Trimming took 6 bases from V and 2 from J, leaving 13 bases between them. Looked up from germline, CDR1 is SNHLY and CDR2 is FYNNEI. In DNA, the CDR3 is TGTGCCAGCAGCCTGGACAGTGGGAACTATGGCTACACCTTC. Its protein is CASSLDSGNYGYTF.

The chain carries TRBV27 and TRBJ2-7, with D tentatively TRBD1 (6 bases). There are 13 residues in the CDR3. Germline V gives CDR1 MNHEY, CDR2 SMNVEV (reference sequence). Trimming shortened V by 6 bases and J by 6 bases, and 15 bases separated the two germline ends. The CDR3 DNA follows: TGTGCCAGCAGAGCTTGGGAAGGGGGCGAGCAGTACTTC. It codes for CASRAWEGGEQYF.

V gene TRBV9 combines with J gene TRBJ2-3; D unresolved. The germline CDR1 and CDR2 sequences are SGDLS and YYNGEE. CDR3 size: 15 residues. The V gene lost 0 bases and the J gene lost 3 bases, with 11 bases spanning the gap. The CDR3 DNA reads TGTGCCAGCAGCGTAGTGGGCTCCACAACAGATACGCAGTATTTT. This gives the protein CASSVVGSTTDTQYF.

The chain couples TRBV19 to TRBJ1-1, with 8 nucleotides matching TRBD1. The CDR3 totals 14 residues. Trimming removed 5 bases from V and 7 bases from J; junction bases left unmatched: 9. Germline V gives CDR1 LNHDA, CDR2 SQIVND (reference sequence). The CDR3 DNA follows: TGTGCCAGTAGTGGGCGGACAGGGAATGGTGAAGCTTTCTTT. It specifies CASSGRTGNGEAFF.

The V and J genes are TRBV3-1 (or the pseudogene TRBV3-2) and TRBJ2-3; 7 bases are shared with TRBD1. Germline-derived CDR1 and CDR2 are LGHDT and YNNKEL (reference sequence). Germline trimming cut 2 bases from V and 1 base from J; bases unmatched to any gene: 9. The CDR3 length is 17 residues. CDR3 DNA sequence: TGTGCCAGCAGCCAAACGCGACAGGGTAAAGGCACAGATACGCAGTATTTT. It specifies CASSQTRQGKGTDTQYF.

The rearrangement links TRBV30 to TRBJ1-3; 12 bases are a match to TRBD1. This CDR3 is built from 17 residues. CDR1 is GTSNPN, CDR2 SVGIG, per germline (reference sequence). V shed 7 bases, J shed 0 bases, and the junction held 10 bases outside the gene matches. The chain's CDR3 is CASTGQGATSSGNTIYF. The CDR3 DNA sequence: TGTGCCTCTACGGGACAGGGGGCTACCAGCTCTGGAAACACCATATATTTT.

The chain couples TRBV6-4 to TRBJ2-1; 11 nucleotides match TRBD1. The V gene end was trimmed by 6 bases and the J gene end by 6 bases; junction bases not matched to a gene: 10. The CDR3 covers 16 residues. The V gene's germline CDR1 is MRHNA and CDR2 SNTAGT. CDR3 sequence (DNA): TGTGCCAGCAGCAGAGAATCCGGGACAGGGGGCAATGAGCAGTTCTTC. This codes for CASSRESGTGGNEQFF.

The chain has TRBV9 and TRBJ2-2; 8 positions agree with TRBD2. This CDR3 region has 15 residues. Germline assignment: CDR1 SGDLS and CDR2 YYNGEE. V lost 0 bases and J lost 4; bases outside the gene matches: 2. The CDR3 reads CASSVAGGSTGELFF. CDR3 sequence (DNA): TGTGCCAGCAGCGTAGCGGGGGGGAGCACCGGGGAGCTGTTTTTT.

In this sample, this clone turned up a few times. The V gene is TRBV29-1, the J gene TRBJ2-3, with 8 nucleotides matching TRBD2. The CDR3 loop spans 13 amino acids. Germline lookup yields CDR1 SQVTM and CDR2 ANQGSEA. V lost 4 bases to trimming and J lost 6 bases; unmatched junction nucleotides: 6. The CDR3 DNA sequence: TGCAGCGTTGGCCCCGGGGGGGTCGATACGCAGTATTTT. Translated: CSVGPGGVDTQYF.

The CDR3 region is CASRPTDEAFF. Written as DNA, the CDR3 is TGTGCCAGCAGGCCGACAGATGAAGCTTTCTTT. The chain has TRBV3-1 (or the pseudogene TRBV3-2) and TRBJ1-1, with TRBD1 as a possible D gene (5 bases). The CDR3 totals 11 residues. Germline V lookup: CDR1 LGHDT, CDR2 YNNKEL (reference sequence). V dropped 6 bases and J dropped 7 bases, with 9 bases sitting between them.

The J gene is TRBJ2-1, the V gene TRBV11-1; D call uncertain. Germline assignment: CDR1 SGHAT and CDR2 FQDESV (reference sequence). The CDR3 has 15 residues. Trimming took off 5 bases at V and 0 bases at J, with 11 bases between the two ends. The CDR3 DNA is TGTGCCAGCAGCAAATTACCCGGCTCCTACAATGAGCAGTTCTTC. Amino acid sequence: CASSKLPGSYNEQFF.

The table lists this clone with a count of one. The J gene is TRBJ2-2, the V gene TRBV19; 10 bases are shared with TRBD2. Per germline, CDR1 LNHDA and CDR2 SQIVND (reference sequence). The V gene end was trimmed by 4 bases and the J gene end by 6 bases; junction bases not matched to a gene: 5. The length of the CDR3 is 15 residues. CDR3 DNA: TGTGCCAGTAGTAAGCTAGCGGGAGCGGCCGGGGAGCTGTTTTTT. Protein sequence: CASSKLAGAAGELFF.

This chain links TRBV7-2 with TRBJ1-1; D is unclear. This CDR3 comprises 13 residues. The V end lost 5 bases, the J end lost 6 bases, and 13 bases lay between the germline ends. Germline CDR1 is SGHTA and CDR2 is FQGNSA. The CDR3 DNA reads as TGTGCCAGCAGCCCGAGGGCGTGGGCTGAAGCTTTCTTT. This codes for CASSPRAWAEAFF.

The chain has TRBV7-2 and TRBJ1-6, with D uncertain. The V gene lost 0 bases and the J gene lost 2 bases, with 5 bases spanning the gap. The CDR3 has 15 amino acids. Germline-derived CDR1 and CDR2 are SGHTA and FQGNSA. This CDR3 is CASSLANTYNSPLHF. In nucleotides, the CDR3 is TGTGCCAGCAGCTTAGCGAACACCTATAATTCACCCCTCCACTTT.